This is a list of T cell receptor beta chains from one sample in a study of STAT3 mutations in large granular lymphocyte leukemia. Produced via immunoSEQ multiplex PCR; TCRdb's table is partial and in-frame only. This sample has 12,000 or so clones, with 85% to 90% found just once. Sequenced material: peripheral blood mononuclear cells. These receptors were taken from an elderly man with T-cell large granular lymphocyte leukemia. Some clones in this sample may be carry-over from other donors' samples. CDR3s include the opening cysteine and the closing phenylalanine or tryptophan. The D gene is left open where the match is weak. The size field is filled for only some rows; it gives once, few, many or a size class.

V gene	clone size	J gene	D gene	CDR3 DNA	CDR3 protein
TRBV7-2	.	TRBJ2-7	.	TGTGCCAGCAGGGCCCCTGGGAGCTCCTACGAGCAGTACTTC	CASRAPGSSYEQYF
TRBV30	.	TRBJ2-1	.	TGTGCCTGGAGAAGGGATACTAAGGAGCAGTTCTTC	CAWRRDTKEQFF
TRBV19	few	TRBJ2-3	TRBD2	TGTGCCAGTGGGGTCGCGGGGGGCACAGCAGATACGCAGTATTTT	CASGVAGGTADTQYF
TRBV6-1	.	TRBJ1-5	.	TGTGCCAGCAGCTCCCGACCGGATCAGCCCCAGCATTTT	CASSSRPDQPQHF
TRBV7-9	.	TRBJ1-4	.	TGTGCCAGCACGGGGAGAAGTGAAAAACTGTTTTTT	CASTGRSEKLFF
TRBV19	.	TRBJ1-5	.	TGTGCCAGTAGTCCAGTCCAGGGAGGCAATCAGCCCCAGCATTTT	CASSPVQGGNQPQHF
TRBV7-2	.	TRBJ2-7	.	TGTGCCAGCAGCTTAATGTTGCAGGGAGGAGCCTACGAGCAGTACTTC	CASSLMLQGGAYEQYF
TRBV9	.	TRBJ2-4	.	TGTGCCAGCAGCGCCGGGGAAGGCAGGGTGAACATTCAGTACTTC	CASSAGEGRVNIQYF
TRBV9	.	TRBJ1-2	.	TGTGCCAGCAGCCCCGCACGGGCGAACTATGGCTACACCTTC	CASSPARANYGYTF
TRBV11-1	.	TRBJ2-7	TRBD1	TGTGCCAGCAGCACCCGACAGGGGGCCTACGAGCAGTACTTC	CASSTRQGAYEQYF
TRBV5-1	.	TRBJ2-2	.	TGCGCCAGCAGCCTTGGCCCCACCGGGGAGCTGTTTTTT	CASSLGPTGELFF
TRBV18	.	TRBJ1-2	TRBD1	TGTGCCAGCTCACCCGGGACAGGGAATGGCTACACCTTC	CASSPGTGNGYTF
TRBV6-5	.	TRBJ2-7	.	TGTGCCAGCAGTTACTCGAGGACCTACGAGCAGTACTTC	CASSYSRTYEQYF
TRBV9	.	TRBJ2-7	.	TGTGCCAGCAGCCCCCAGGAGGCGTGGGTTTACGAGCAGTACTTC	CASSPQEAWVYEQYF
TRBV10-3	.	TRBJ1-2	.	TGTGCCACCGCCGGGGACTCCTCCTATGGCTACACCTTC	CATAGDSSYGYTF